The clone carrying this T cell receptor (beta chain) is classed as medium-sized by frequency. What it binds is unknown. The same CDR3 also results from other DNA sequences found in this sample. Looked up from germline, CDR1 is LNHDA and CDR2 is SQIVND (reference sequence). This CDR3 has 18 residues. The V segment lost 11 bases and the J segment 0 bases; nucleotides outside the gene matches: 20. PCR amplification relied on 60 Vbeta primers (plus 13 Jbeta primers). Assay used: immunoSEQ multiplex PCR; TCRdb lists only in-frame clones, some missing. The sample table sets out about 77,000 clones. The data were taken from a study of cytomegalovirus exposure and HLA in healthy donors. Study conclusions and caveats: TCR beta V segments were, for the most part, productive about 87% or about 30% of the time in an earlier analysis.

The chain recombines TRBV19 with TRBJ2-3; TRBD2 agrees at 7 bases. Sequencing was performed on PBMCs. This TCR was recovered from a man over 45 in good health and CMV-seropositive. CDR3 nucleotides: TGTGCCCCCAGCAAGTTGGAGGGTCTAGCGGTTAGCACAGATACGCAGTATTTT. Amino acid sequence: CAPSKLEGLAVSTDTQYF.